This entry lists 24 T cell receptor beta chains sequenced from one sample in a study of blood T cell repertoires in COVID-19. Libraries were prepared by immunoSEQ multiplex PCR; TCRdb keeps only in-frame clonotypes and omits some of them. The sample yields some 370,000 clones, roughly four fifths seen once. Sample: PBMCs or T cells enriched from blood (not recorded which). These receptors were obtained from a woman aged 45-60 years who had recovered from COVID-19.

This clone appeared a few times. The chain joins TRBV7-9 to TRBJ1-5; 8 nucleotides match TRBD1. J lost 6 bases, V lost 5 bases, and 9 bases had no gene match. Germline V gives CDR1 SEHNR, CDR2 FQNEAQ (reference sequence). CDR3 length: 15 amino acids. CDR3 bases: TGTGCCAGCAGCGAAGACCAGGGGGCAGGTCAGCCCCAGCATTTT. Its translation is CASSEDQGAGQPQHF.

The chain recombines TRBV4-2 with TRBJ2-2, with 11 bases identical to TRBD2. CDR3 size: 15 residues. With 6 bases clipped from V and 7 bases from J, the junction kept 7 bases outside the gene matches. CDR1 and CDR2 from the germline V gene are LGHNA and YNFKEQ. CDR3 amino acids: CASSSGGAFVGELFF. Here the CDR3 DNA reads TGTGCCAGCAGTAGCGGGGGGGCCTTTGTCGGGGAGCTGTTTTTT.

This chain joins TRBV2 and TRBJ1-4, with 8 bases identical to TRBD1. CDR3 size: 15 residues. V shed 10 bases, J shed 8 bases, and the junction held 15 bases outside the gene matches. Looked up from germline, CDR1 is SNHLY and CDR2 is FYNNEI. The CDR3, as DNA: TGTGCCACCAGGACAGGGAATAACCTTGGGGAAAAACTGTTTTTT. This codes for CATRTGNNLGEKLFF.

The genes are TRBV4-1 and TRBJ2-3; 8 positions match TRBD2. Trimming cost V 1 base and J 4 bases; bases outside gene matches: 7. Germline CDR1 and CDR2: MGHRA and YSYEKL. The CDR3 consists of 16 residues. Here the CDR3 reads CASSQVGLEGADTQYF. CDR3 bases: TGCGCCAGCAGCCAAGTGGGACTAGAGGGAGCAGATACGCAGTATTTT.

The rearrangement uses TRBV30 and TRBJ2-3, with 11 positions matching TRBD2. CDR1 is GTSNPN and CDR2 is SVGIG in the germline V gene (reference sequence). V was pared by 3 bases and J by 5 bases, with 4 bases of the junction left unmatched. This CDR3 contains 14 residues. In nucleotides, the CDR3 is TGTGCCTGGAGGACTAGCGGGGCGGGAGATACGCAGTATTTT. Translation: CAWRTSGAGDTQYF.

This chain uses TRBV12-3 or TRBV12-4 with TRBJ1-4, with D unclear. This CDR3 spans 13 amino acids. The V gene lost 3 bases and the J gene lost 0 bases, with 2 bases spanning the gap. The CDR3 DNA reads TGTGCCAGCAGTTTCGCAACTAATGAAAAACTGTTTTTT. It specifies CASSFATNEKLFF.

The sample holds many counts of this clone. The gene calls are TRBV5-1 and TRBJ1-5; D might be TRBD1 (5 bases). The CDR3 runs 15 residues. Germline lookup yields CDR1 SGHRS and CDR2 YFSETQ. V was shortened by 0 bases and J by 7 bases, with 14 bases between the two germline ends. CDR3 sequence (DNA): TGCGCCAGCAGCTTGGACGGGGGAGCCGGGCAGCCCCAGCATTTT. Its protein is CASSLDGGAGQPQHF.

This clone was recorded a few times. This sequence joins TRBV19 and TRBJ1-6; perhaps TRBD1 as D (5 bases). The CDR3 spans 14 residues. Germline-derived CDR1 and CDR2 are LNHDA and SQIVND (reference sequence). V lost 5 bases, J lost 14 bases, and 19 bases lay in between. The DNA of the CDR3 is TGTGCCAGTAGTGCCATGGCCGGGGGTGTTGCCCTCCACTTT. Translation gives CASSAMAGGVALHF.

The rearrangement joins TRBV5-6 to TRBJ1-1; D might be TRBD1 (5 bases). The germline V and J ends were trimmed by 2 bases and 1 base, with 9 bases remaining between them. CDR1 and CDR2 from the germline V gene are SGHDT and YYEEEE. The CDR3 sequence is 14 residues long. The CDR3 region has the DNA TGTGCCAGCAGCTTCGGCAGGGCGAACACTGAAGCTTTCTTT. This gives the protein CASSFGRANTEAFF.

This clone was counted once. The chain joins TRBV6-5 to TRBJ1-1; D perhaps matches TRBD1 (5 bases). There are 13 residues in the CDR3. Trimming stripped 7 bases from V and 8 bases from J, with 17 bases between. Germline V lookup: CDR1 MNHEY, CDR2 SVGAGI. As DNA, the CDR3 is TGTGCCAGCATGGAAACCCGGGGGTTCGAAGCTTTCTTT. It is translated as CASMETRGFEAFF.

This sequence joins TRBV6-2 or TRBV6-3 and TRBJ1-5, with D tentatively TRBD1 (5 bases). The length of the CDR3 is 14 residues. V was pared by 2 bases and J by 7 bases, with 12 bases between. From germline, CDR1 is MNHEY and CDR2 SVGEGT. CDR3: CASSYPGRGQPQHF. CDR3 nucleotide sequence: TGTGCCAGCAGTTACCCAGGGCGGGGGCAGCCCCAGCATTTT.

The rearrangement joins TRBV5-4 to TRBJ1-3, with D possibly TRBD1 on 6 matching bases. V lost 4 bases to trimming and J lost 2 bases, with 16 bases between them. The CDR3 has 16 amino acids. The V gene's germline CDR1 is SGHNT and CDR2 YYREEE (reference sequence). CDR3 sequence reads: CASSLAGVQAGNTIYF. Written as DNA, the CDR3 is TGTGCCAGCAGCCTAGCAGGGGTTCAGGCTGGAAACACCATATATTTT. The full variable domain, its missing parts supplied by reference TRBV5-4 and TRBJ1-3, is ETGVTQSPTHLIKTRGQQVTLRCSSQSGHNTVSWYQQALGQGPQFIFQYYREEENGRGNFPPRFSGLQFPNYSSELNVNALELDDSALYLCASSLAGVQAGNTIYFGEGSWLTVV.

The chain links TRBV7-2 to TRBJ1-2; 7 bases agree with TRBD1. Trimming removed 5 bases from V and 6 bases from J; junction bases left unmatched: 15. The germline V gene encodes CDR1 SGHTA and CDR2 FQGNSA. The CDR3 is 16 residues long. This chain's CDR3 is CASSPRQGPSQDGYTF. The CDR3, as DNA: TGTGCCAGCAGCCCCAGACAGGGCCCAAGTCAGGATGGCTACACCTTC.

In DNA, the CDR3 is TGTGCCAGCAGCTCCCTCAGAAACACTGAAGCTTTCTTT. Protein sequence: CASSSLRNTEAFF. The rearrangement links TRBV7-2 to TRBJ1-1; D not resolved. The CDR3 consists of 13 residues. Germline CDR1 reads SGHTA; CDR2 reads FQGNSA. V lost 4 bases, J lost 2 bases, and 8 bases lay in between.

The chain carries TRBV2 and TRBJ1-2; 7 nucleotides line up with TRBD1. The germline V gene encodes CDR1 SNHLY and CDR2 FYNNEI. With 7 bases clipped from V and 4 bases from J, the junction kept 6 bases outside the gene matches. The CDR3 consists of 13 residues. This CDR3 is CASTGDSFYGYTF. The CDR3 DNA sequence: TGTGCCAGCACCGGGGACAGCTTCTATGGCTACACCTTC.

J is TRBJ2-5 and V is TRBV30, with TRBD1 identical over 9 bases. With 5 bases clipped from V and 5 bases from J, the junction kept 9 bases outside the gene matches. Germline CDR1 and CDR2: GTSNPN and SVGIG (reference sequence). The CDR3 has 14 residues. For the CDR3, the DNA is TGTGCCTGGGCTACAGGGGGCGCCTTGGAGACCCAGTACTTC. Translating gives CAWATGGALETQYF.

V usage is TRBV30 and J usage is TRBJ2-1; 13 bases are a match to TRBD2. The CDR3 totals 14 residues. With 0 bases clipped from V and 10 bases from J, the junction kept 3 bases outside the gene matches. CDR1 and CDR2 (germline): GTSNPN, SVGIG (reference sequence). CDR3 protein: CAWSVGLAGEEQFF. CDR3 coding DNA: TGTGCCTGGAGTGTAGGACTAGCGGGAGAAGAGCAGTTCTTC.

The genes are TRBV10-3 and TRBJ1-4, with D perhaps TRBD1 (5 bases). There are 15 residues in the CDR3. Germline lookup yields CDR1 ENHRY and CDR2 SYGVKD. The V end lost 2 bases, the J end lost 8 bases, and 15 bases lay between the germline ends. This CDR3 reads CAISEGSGLREKLFF. CDR3 nucleotides: TGTGCCATCAGTGAGGGGTCAGGGTTGCGAGAAAAACTGTTTTTT.

This chain uses TRBV30 with TRBJ1-2; TRBD1 agrees at 9 bases. Germline trimming cut 0 bases from V and 4 bases from J; bases unmatched to any gene: 9. The CDR3 spans 16 residues. Germline V lookup: CDR1 GTSNPN, CDR2 SVGIG (reference sequence). CDR3 bases: TGTGCCTGGAGTGTACGGACTATGGGACAGGGCTATGGCTACACCTTC. It is translated as CAWSVRTMGQGYGYTF.

The CDR3 DNA is TGTGCCAGCAGCCACCCGTCGGCAGATACGCAGTATTTT. This translates into CASSHPSADTQYF. This chain joins TRBV7-9 and TRBJ2-3; D is undetermined. V lost 5 bases, J lost 4 bases, and 10 bases lay in between. The CDR3 length is 13 residues. Germline-derived CDR1 and CDR2 are SEHNR and FQNEAQ (reference sequence).

This rearrangement joins TRBV11-1 to TRBJ2-5; 10 bases are a match to TRBD2. The germline V gene has CDR1 SGHAT and CDR2 FQDESV (reference sequence). Trimming removed 6 bases from V and 8 bases from J; junction bases left unmatched: 12. The CDR3 is made up of 15 amino acids. Written as DNA, the CDR3 is TGTGCCAGCAGACGTAGCGGGGGGCCGGGCGGAACCCAGTACTTC. Translated, it gives CASRRSGGPGGTQYF.

Remarks on this clone: Other DNA sequences in this sample translate to the same CDR3. The V call is TRBV7-9, the J call TRBJ1-1, with D possibly TRBD1 on 5 matching bases. V was trimmed by 1 base and J by 5 bases, leaving 11 bases between them. The CDR3 covers 14 residues. Germline CDR1 and CDR2: SEHNR and FQNEAQ (reference sequence). The CDR3 nucleotides read TGTGCCAGCAGCTTAGAAGGGGTTGGAACTGAAGCTTTCTTT. Amino acid sequence: CASSLEGVGTEAFF.

This chain links TRBV9 with TRBJ1-1; D is ambiguous. CDR3 length equals 14 residues. Between the trimmed V and J ends, which lost 0 bases and 1 base, there was a span of 7 bases. The germline V gene encodes CDR1 SGDLS and CDR2 YYNGEE. In nucleotides, the CDR3 is TGTGCCAGCAGCGTAGCGGGTACGAACACTGAAGCTTTCTTT. It encodes CASSVAGTNTEAFF.

V usage is TRBV20-1 and J usage is TRBJ1-5, with a weak D call TRBD1 (5 bases). CDR1 is DFQATT, CDR2 SNEGSKA, per germline (reference sequence). With 3 bases removed from V and 0 bases from J, the gap between germline ends came to 21 bases. The CDR3 covers 18 residues. The CDR3 protein is CSASSLLTRQYSNQPQHF. The DNA for the CDR3 is TGCAGTGCTAGTTCGCTTTTAACGAGACAGTATAGCAATCAGCCCCAGCATTTT.